This T cell receptor (beta chain) was sequenced for a study of shared clonotypes between healthy human individuals. Study conclusions and caveats: Specimens sampled were limited to blood, with tissue repertoires likely differing. Incomplete sequencing of sorted subsets was indicated by rarefaction despite large depth. Sharing of clonotypes among donors was expected to vary with sequencing depth.

Notes on this clone: Its matching antigen is unknown.

Trimming took off 5 bases at V and 5 bases at J, with 19 bases between the two ends. The CDR3 consists of 15 residues. The germline gives CDR1 LGHNA, CDR2 YSLEER. The assay was immunoSEQ multiplex PCR, and TCRdb's table has in-frame clones only and misses some. Here the sample spans 2 million to 2.5 million clones, roughly 93% being singletons. Sequencing input: naive CD4+ T cells from PBMCs. Stated subset: CD45RA+ positively selected. The TCR comes from a man between 18 and 29 years old in good health. Some clones in this sample may be carry-over from other donors' samples. This chain uses TRBV4-3 with TRBJ2-7; possibly TRBD1 or TRBD2 for D (5 bases each). Written as DNA, the CDR3 is TGCGCCAGCAGCAGAAGGGACGGTTCCCTCGACGAGCAGTACTTC. It specifies CASSRRDGSLDEQYF.